Here is one TCR beta chain with its context. Original handling: Amplification from reference gene primers served as the basis for estimated nucleated cell counts. Assay: immunoSEQ multiplex PCR; the TCRdb copy retains only in-frame clones and omits some. That table gives V, J and clone size, and the DNA gave D and trimming. Of tens of thousands of clones detected, more than 65% appear once; the ten largest clones hold under 75%. This sample is drawn from a study of blood T cell repertoires in COVID-19. Study as a whole: The study drew acute and convalescent COVID-19 samples from the United States, Italy and Spain. T cells, B-cell-depleted T cells, or PBMCs supplied cDNA or gDNA.

Trimming shortened V by 5 bases and J by 7 bases, and 9 bases separated the two germline ends. The length of the CDR3 is 10 residues. Germline CDR1 reads DFQATT; CDR2 reads SNEGSKA (reference sequence). Specimen: peripheral blood. The receptor comes from an elderly man with acute or convalescent COVID-19. The V call is TRBV20-1, the J call TRBJ2-7; D unclear. CDR3 sequence (DNA): TGCAGTGCTCCTCTCGGGGAGCAGTACTTC. It encodes CSAPLGEQYF.